What follows are 26 T cell receptor beta chains derived from one specimen sequenced in a study of T cell changes during pregnancy in multiple sclerosis (dated by TCRdb to about 2019). The method was the immunoSEQ multiplex PCR assay. The immuneACCESS repertoire file appears here via TCRdb, limited to in-frame rearrangements. These files lack a portion of the clones; in checked studies, under half of the deficit traces to unresolved V genes, and the cause of the others is not known. For this sample there are roughly 85,000 clones; 90% to 95% appear just once. In total, the top ten clones hold under 3% of the sample. Here the sequenced sample was peripheral blood, taken in the first trimester of pregnancy. These TCRs come from a female donor with multiple sclerosis, enrolled in a pregnancy study.

V usage is TRBV5-1 and J usage is TRBJ2-1; 12 bases map to TRBD2. V shed 4 bases and J 4 bases; nucleotides not matched to a gene: 6. The CDR3 loop spans 16 amino acids. The germline V gene encodes CDR1 SGHRS and CDR2 YFSETQ. The CDR3 region has the DNA TGCGCCAGCAGCCCGCGAGGACTAGCGGGATACAATGAGCAGTTCTTC. Translating it yields CASSPRGLAGYNEQFF.

The CDR3 loop reads CASCIVAGGTDTQYF. The DNA of the CDR3 is TGTGCCAGCTGTATAGTAGCGGGAGGCACAGATACGCAGTATTTT. The J gene is TRBJ2-3, the V gene TRBV27; 9 positions match TRBD2. This CDR3 is built from 15 residues. Germline CDR1 is MNHEY and CDR2 is SMNVEV (reference sequence). The J segment lost 1 base and the V segment lost 8 bases, leaving 7 bases of the junction unmatched.

The chain carries TRBV7-9 and TRBJ2-7, with TRBD2 identical over 7 bases. CDR3 size: 15 residues. V lost 3 bases and J lost 5; bases outside the gene matches: 10. The V gene's germline CDR1 is SEHNR and CDR2 FQNEAQ (reference sequence). CDR3 DNA: TGTGCCAGCAGCTTGGGAGGGCAGGGTATAGACGAGCAGTACTTC. Encoded protein: CASSLGGQGIDEQYF.

V gene TRBV27 combines with J gene TRBJ2-7, with D maybe TRBD1 (5 bases). Germline V lookup: CDR1 MNHEY, CDR2 SMNVEV (reference sequence). The ends were cut back, 2 bases at V and 6 bases at J, with 8 bases in the middle. This CDR3 comprises 12 residues. DNA for the CDR3: TGTGCCAGCAGTTTAACGCAGGGCGAGCAGTACTTC. Amino acids: CASSLTQGEQYF.

This clone was picked up one time. J is TRBJ1-1 and V is TRBV7-8; the D gene is possibly TRBD1 (5 bases). CDR3 length: 14 amino acids. Per germline, CDR1 SGHVS and CDR2 FQNEAQ. The germline V and J ends were trimmed by 1 base and 8 bases, with 14 bases remaining between them. The CDR3 reads CASSLGSVGGEAFF. CDR3 bases: TGTGCCAGCAGCTTAGGGAGCGTTGGGGGGGAAGCTTTCTTT.

The chain couples TRBV15 to TRBJ2-5; 11 positions match TRBD2. Germline CDR1 and CDR2: LNHNV and YYDKDF (reference sequence). The trim removed 0 bases at V and 4 bases at J, leaving 10 bases unmatched. The CDR3 sequence is 18 residues long. The CDR3, as DNA: TGTGCCACCAGCAGAGACCCGCCCGGGACTAGCGGTGGAGAGACCCAGTACTTC. This encodes CATSRDPPGTSGGETQYF.

The chain links TRBV10-3 to TRBJ1-1; a possible D gene is TRBD1 (6 bases). Trimming took 6 bases from V and 1 from J, leaving 12 bases between them. The germline gives CDR1 ENHRY, CDR2 SYGVKD. There are 14 residues in the CDR3. The CDR3 reads CAISPPDRNTEAFF. CDR3 nucleotides: TGTGCCATCAGCCCTCCGGACAGGAACACTGAAGCTTTCTTT.

V and J are TRBV19 and TRBJ2-5; TRBD2 matches 9 bases. This CDR3 has 15 amino acids. The trim removed 5 bases at V and 2 bases at J, leaving 6 bases unmatched. In germline, CDR1 is LNHDA, CDR2 SQIVND (reference sequence). This chain's CDR3 is CASSRLAGRQETQYF. The CDR3 nucleotides read TGTGCCAGTAGTCGGCTAGCGGGACGTCAAGAGACCCAGTACTTC.

This chain's CDR3 is CASSLGHSNSPLHF. Here the CDR3 DNA reads TGTGCCAGCAGCTTAGGCCACAGTAATTCACCCCTCCACTTT. The chain carries TRBV7-3 and TRBJ1-6, with D uncertain. Looked up from germline, CDR1 is SGHTA and CDR2 is FQGTGA. This CDR3 spans 14 amino acids. With 2 bases removed from V and 6 bases from J, the gap between germline ends came to 8 bases.

About this clone itself: Other DNA sequences from this sample encode an identical CDR3 as well. The rearrangement uses TRBV6-5 and TRBJ2-7; 13 positions agree with TRBD2. V lost 6 bases, J lost 3 bases, and 5 bases stayed unmatched. The CDR3 sequence is 15 residues long. Germline assignment: CDR1 MNHEY and CDR2 SVGAGI. The CDR3 protein is CASSSGTSGNYEQYF. DNA for the CDR3: TGTGCCAGCAGCTCCGGGACTAGCGGGAACTACGAGCAGTACTTC.

The V call is TRBV19, the J call TRBJ1-1, with 8 bases fitting TRBD1. Germline V gene lookup returns CDR1 LNHDA and CDR2 SQIVND (reference sequence). This CDR3 is 14 amino acids long. V shed 8 bases and J 5 bases; nucleotides not matched to a gene: 10. The CDR3 region is CASLRQGFGTEAFF. The CDR3 DNA is TGTGCCAGTCTTCGACAGGGGTTCGGGACTGAAGCTTTCTTT.

The rearrangement uses TRBV29-1 and TRBJ2-3; the match to TRBD2 covers 8 bases. The junction had 10 bases not matched to a gene; V was cut back by 0 bases and J by 2 bases. CDR3 length: 17 residues. Germline loops: CDR1 SQVTM, CDR2 ANQGSEA. CDR3 coding DNA: TGCAGCGTTGAAGATCCCCGGACTAGCAGCCACACAGATACGCAGTATTTT. Its protein is CSVEDPRTSSHTDTQYF.

The chain recombines TRBV27 with TRBJ1-2; D ambiguous. The V end lost 4 bases, the J end lost 3 bases, and 15 bases lay between the germline ends. This CDR3 contains 15 residues. Germline V lookup: CDR1 MNHEY, CDR2 SMNVEV (reference sequence). CDR3 amino acids: CASSSLQHKDYGYTF. The CDR3 region has the DNA TGTGCCAGCAGTTCCCTCCAACACAAAGACTATGGCTACACCTTC.

As DNA, the CDR3 is TGTGCCACCAGCAGAGGCCGGGAATCCTACGAGCAGTACTTC. This translates into CATSRGRESYEQYF. V and J are TRBV15 and TRBJ2-7, with D possibly being TRBD2 (5 bases). CDR3 size: 14 residues. From germline, CDR1 is LNHNV and CDR2 YYDKDF (reference sequence). Trimming left V 1 base short and J 1 base short, with 8 bases between.

The chain employs TRBV19 and TRBJ1-1, with TRBD1 matching 9 bases. From germline, CDR1 is LNHDA and CDR2 SQIVND (reference sequence). The length of the CDR3 is 17 residues. Trimming cost V 4 bases and J 0 bases; bases outside gene matches: 9. CDR3 sequence: CASSRPRDRAMNTEAFF. In nucleotides, the CDR3 is TGTGCCAGTAGTAGACCGCGGGACAGGGCCATGAACACTGAAGCTTTCTTT.

V and J are TRBV23-1 and TRBJ2-7; 12 nucleotides line up with TRBD2. TRBV23-1 is labeled an ORF, and its function is uncertain. Losses at the gene ends were 3 bases for V and 2 bases for J; bases not matched to a gene: 14. The CDR3 spans 19 residues. CDR3 sequence (DNA): TGCGCCAGCAGTCAGCTACCGGGACTAGCGGGTTGTCCAACCTACGAGCAGTACTTC. It codes for CASSQLPGLAGCPTYEQYF.

The rearrangement joins TRBV19 to TRBJ1-4, with no clear D. The V end lost 3 bases, the J end lost 5 bases, and 19 bases lay between the germline ends. Germline V gene sequence: CDR1 LNHDA, CDR2 SQIVND (reference sequence). The CDR3 totals 17 residues. The CDR3 loop reads CASSIAGSGNINEKLFF. Here the CDR3 DNA reads TGTGCCAGTAGTATCGCGGGTTCCGGGAATATCAATGAAAAACTGTTTTTT. The full variable domain, completed using reference TRBV19 and TRBJ1-4, is DGGITQSPKYLFRKEGQNVTLSCEQNLNHDAMYWYRQDPGQGLRLIYYSQIVNDFQKGDIAEGYSVSREKKESFPLTVTSAQKNPTAFYLCASSIAGSGNINEKLFFGSGTQLSVL.

The chain has TRBV29-1 and TRBJ2-5; 7 bases line up with TRBD2. This CDR3 comprises 16 residues. CDR1 and CDR2 from the germline V gene are SQVTM and ANQGSEA. With V trimmed by 7 bases and J by 4 bases, 18 bases remained unmatched. DNA of the CDR3: TGCAGCGCCGGGGGGTTGCAGGCGGACGCCACAGAGACCCAGTACTTC. Its protein is CSAGGLQADATETQYF.

This clone was found a few times. The rearrangement uses TRBV14 and TRBJ2-6; possibly TRBD2 for D (6 bases). This CDR3 contains 18 residues. Germline CDR1 and CDR2: SGHDN and FVKESK. V gave up 1 base and J gave up 4 bases, with 17 bases separating them. CDR3: CASSQAGGAPLGANVLTF. In DNA, the CDR3 is TGTGCCAGCAGCCAAGCTGGAGGGGCCCCTCTAGGGGCCAACGTCCTGACTTTC.

The chain joins TRBV6-6 to TRBJ1-4, with TRBD1 matching over 8 bases. The germline CDR1 and CDR2 sequences are MNHNY and SVGAGI (reference sequence). The CDR3 runs 14 residues. Germline trimming cut 4 bases from V and 7 bases from J; bases unmatched to any gene: 5. Written as DNA, the CDR3 is TGTGCCAGCAGTTCAGGGGGCGAGAGTGAAAAACTGTTTTTT. Residues: CASSSGGESEKLFF.

Written as DNA, the CDR3 is TGTGCCAGCAGTTACACCTCGACAGGGGAATCACCCCTCCACTTT. It specifies CASSYTSTGESPLHF. The chain recombines TRBV6-5 with TRBJ1-6, with 8 bases that match TRBD1. The trim removed 2 bases at V and 10 bases at J, leaving 7 bases unmatched. Per germline, CDR1 MNHEY and CDR2 SVGAGI. CDR3 length equals 15 residues.

This clone was recorded once. The rearrangement joins TRBV2 to TRBJ1-2; TRBD1 might be the D (5 bases). Germline CDR1 is SNHLY and CDR2 is FYNNEI. V was clipped by 0 bases and J by 3 bases, with 11 bases between them. This CDR3 region has 15 residues. CDR3 sequence: CASSEAAARDYGYTF. For the CDR3, the DNA is TGTGCCAGCAGTGAAGCCGCGGCCAGGGACTATGGCTACACCTTC. The full variable domain, rest sourced from reference TRBV2 and TRBJ1-2, is EPEVTQTPSHQVTQMGQEVILRCVPISNHLYFYWYRQILGQKVEFLVSFYNNEISEKSEIFDDQFSVERPDGSNFTLKIRSTKLEDSAMYFCASSEAAARDYGYTFGSGTRLTVV.

CDR3 sequence (DNA): TGCGCCAGCAGCCCAGGAGGACAGGGGGCAACTGGGGCCAACGTCCTGACTTTC. Its protein product is CASSPGGQGATGANVLTF. V gene TRBV4-1 combines with J gene TRBJ2-6; 11 nucleotides align to TRBD1. The CDR3 contains 18 residues. Losses at the gene ends were 4 bases for V and 2 bases for J; bases not matched to a gene: 7. Germline V lookup: CDR1 MGHRA, CDR2 YSYEKL.

The chain has TRBV7-9 and TRBJ1-2, with 7 positions matching TRBD1. V lost 1 base and J lost 7; bases outside the gene matches: 6. This CDR3 comprises 14 residues. Germline values: CDR1 SEHNR, CDR2 FQNEAQ (reference sequence). The CDR3 DNA sequence: TGTGCCAGCAGCTTAGTAACAGGGGCTCCTGGCTACACCTTC. Its translation is CASSLVTGAPGYTF. Filled out from reference TRBV7-9 and TRBJ1-2, the complete variable domain reads DTGVSQNPRHKITKRGQNVTFRCDPISEHNRLYWYRQTLGQGPEFLTYFQNEAQLEKSRLLSDRFSAERPKGSFSTLEIQRTEQGDSAMYLCASSLVTGAPGYTFGSGTRLTVV.

V gene TRBV4-1 combines with J gene TRBJ1-1, with D tentatively TRBD1 (6 bases). The CDR3 has 15 amino acids. CDR1 is MGHRA, CDR2 YSYEKL, per germline. The V gene lost 3 bases and the J gene lost 3 bases, with 14 bases spanning the gap. The CDR3 DNA is TGCGCCAGCAGCCACTTCGGGGACACTCACACTGAAGCTTTCTTT. It yields the protein CASSHFGDTHTEAFF.

This sequence joins TRBV6-5 and TRBJ2-5; TRBD1 matches 8 bases. The DNA matches TRBJ2-7 better at its end, which makes the J call doubtful. Germline V CDR1 and CDR2: MNHEY, SVGAGI. This CDR3 region has 14 residues. The CDR3, as DNA: TGTGCCAGCAGTTGGACAGGGATTTCCTACGAGCAGTACTTC. Translation: CASSWTGISYEQYF.